This TCR beta chain was recovered during a study of CD8+CD57+ T cells in acquired aplastic anemia. Study-wide context: DNA recovered from sorted CD4+ and CD8+ cells had a mean of 3.2 ug.

There are 15 residues in the CDR3. Germline CDR1 LNHDA, CDR2 SQIVND (reference sequence). Trimming took off 6 bases at V and 1 base at J, with 12 bases between the two ends. In its sample, this clonotype was seen many times. Genomic DNA served as template for TCR beta VDJ and CDR3 profiling. Each CDR3 protein is one row after TCRdb ran MiXCR on the reads. Found here are around 190,000 distinct CDR3 sequences, 48% of them singletons; the top ten hold approximately 12%. Patients chosen for sequencing had shown CD8+CD57+ cell expansion by flow cytometry. A severe acquired aplastic anemia diagnosis applied to all patients.

The chain carries TRBV19 and TRBJ1-4; D gene ambiguous. Sequencing was performed on sorted CD4+, CD8+, or CD8+CD57+ T cells (not recorded which) from PBMCs. The receptor was isolated from a human donor with aplastic anemia. CDR3 loop: CASSPPGRTNEKLFF. The CDR3 DNA reads as TGTGCCAGTAGCCCCCCGGGGAGAACTAATGAAAAACTGTTTTTT.